This T cell receptor delta chain comes out of a study of Vδ1+ human thymocytes. Study outcomes and limitations: The authors advised highly purified populations and single-cell validation. Thymic TRG and TRD repertoires appeared highly polyclonal, with Gaussian CDR3 length distributions. Around 18% of thymic delta-chain sequences were Vdelta2, with few Vdelta3, unlike blood Vdelta1+ controls.

RNA was extracted from the cells and then reverse transcribed. Pooled V-gene forward primers with one constant-region reverse primer generated the CDR3 amplicons by multiplex PCR. TCRdb fed the multiplex PCR reads to CATT. The table records 20,000 to 25,000 delta-chain clones, around 28% of them present only once. Trimming took 2 bases from V and 4 from J; bases not matched to a gene: 23. CDR3 size: 21 residues. Germline V CDR1 and CDR2: TSWWSYY, QGS. About this clone: Its antigen is as yet unknown.

The sorted cells were CD3+ Vdelta1+ Vdelta2- thymocytes from alphabeta-depleted thymus. Vdelta1+ thymocyte sorts reached between roughly 96% and 99.6% purity. Material for sequencing was Vdelta1+ gamma-delta thymocytes from the thymus. Subset described: FACS-sorted CD3+ TCRalphabeta- TCRVdelta1+ TCRVdelta2- thymocytes. This chain links TRDV1 with TRDJ1, with 9 bases that match TRDD3. The receptor was derived from a boy under two years old who had congenital heart surgery. The chain's CDR3 is CALGETPLGHSHWGKGDKLIF. CDR3 sequence (DNA): TGTGCTCTTGGGGAAACTCCCCTGGGTCACTCCCACTGGGGGAAGGGCGATAAACTCATCTTT.